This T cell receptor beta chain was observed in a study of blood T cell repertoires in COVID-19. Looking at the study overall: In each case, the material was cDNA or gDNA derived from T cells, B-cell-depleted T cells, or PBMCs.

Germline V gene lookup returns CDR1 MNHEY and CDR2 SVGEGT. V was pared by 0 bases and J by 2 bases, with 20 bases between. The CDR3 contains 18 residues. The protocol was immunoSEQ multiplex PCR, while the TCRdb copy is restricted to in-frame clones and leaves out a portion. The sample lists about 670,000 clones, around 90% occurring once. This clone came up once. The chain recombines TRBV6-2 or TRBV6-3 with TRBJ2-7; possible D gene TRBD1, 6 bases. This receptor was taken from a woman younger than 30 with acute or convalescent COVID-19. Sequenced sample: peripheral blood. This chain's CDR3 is CASSYSTTPLQGTYEQYF. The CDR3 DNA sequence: TGTGCCAGCAGTTACTCTACCACGCCGCTGCAGGGGACCTACGAGCAGTACTTC.